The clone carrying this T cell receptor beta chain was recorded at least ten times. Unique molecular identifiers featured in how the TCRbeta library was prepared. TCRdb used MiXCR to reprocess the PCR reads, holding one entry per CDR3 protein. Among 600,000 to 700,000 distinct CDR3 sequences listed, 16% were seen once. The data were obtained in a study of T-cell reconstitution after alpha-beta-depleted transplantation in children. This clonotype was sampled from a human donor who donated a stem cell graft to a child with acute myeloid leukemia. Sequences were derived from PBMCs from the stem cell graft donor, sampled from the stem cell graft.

CDR3 amino acids: CASSRGTADTQYF. In DNA form, the CDR3 reads TGTGCCAGCAGCCGTGGGACTGCTGATACGCAGTATTTT. The chain uses TRBV12-3 or TRBV12-4 and TRBJ2-3; maybe TRBD2 (6 bases). The CDR3 has 13 residues. V lost 6 bases to trimming and J lost 6 bases, with 13 bases between them.